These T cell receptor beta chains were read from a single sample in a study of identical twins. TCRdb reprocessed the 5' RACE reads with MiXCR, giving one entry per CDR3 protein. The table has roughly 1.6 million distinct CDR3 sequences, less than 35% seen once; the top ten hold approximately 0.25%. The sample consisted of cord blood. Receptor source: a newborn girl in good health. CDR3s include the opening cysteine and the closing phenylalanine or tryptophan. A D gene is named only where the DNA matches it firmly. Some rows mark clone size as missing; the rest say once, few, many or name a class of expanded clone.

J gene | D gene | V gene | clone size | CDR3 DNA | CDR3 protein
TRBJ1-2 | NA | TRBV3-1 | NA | TGTGCCAGCAGCCGGACGAACTCTGGCTACACCTTC | CASSRTNSGYTF
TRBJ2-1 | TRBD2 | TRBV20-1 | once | TGCAGTGCTTCTCCTTGGGGGACTAGCGGCTACAATGAGCAGTTCTTC | CSASPWGTSGYNEQFF
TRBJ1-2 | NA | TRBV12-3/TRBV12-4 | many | TGTGCCAGCAGTTTGGGGGGAGGGAATGGCTACACCTTC | CASSLGGGNGYTF
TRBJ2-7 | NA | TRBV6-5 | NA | TGTGCCAGCGCCGCATACTTGGGACGTCGGACGTACGAGCAGTACTTC | CASAAYLGRRTYEQYF
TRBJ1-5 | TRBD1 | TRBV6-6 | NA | TGTGCCAGCAAGGGACAGGGGGACAATCAGCCCCAGCATTTT | CASKGQGDNQPQHF
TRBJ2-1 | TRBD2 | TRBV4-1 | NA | TGCGCCAGCAGCCAAGACGGACTAGCGGGGTCCTATGGGACCCAGTTCTTC | CASSQDGLAGSYGTQFF
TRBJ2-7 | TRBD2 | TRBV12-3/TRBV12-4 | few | TGTGCCAGCAGTTTTAGGGGGGCGGGAGGGAACTACGAGCAGTACTTC | CASSFRGAGGNYEQYF
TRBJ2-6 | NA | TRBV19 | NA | TGTGCCAGTAGGGACGGGTCCTCTGGGGCCAACGTCCTGACTTTC | CASRDGSSGANVLTF
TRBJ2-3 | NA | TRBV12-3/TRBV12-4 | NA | TGTGCCAGCAGTTTGCCCACAGGGCTCACAGATACGCAGTATTTT | CASSLPTGLTDTQYF
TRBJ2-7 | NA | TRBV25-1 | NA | TGTGCCAGCAGTGAATCCATCGTCGCGGACAGCTCCTACGAGCAGTACTTC | CASSESIVADSSYEQYF
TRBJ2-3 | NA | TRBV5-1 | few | TGCGCCAGCAACCTAGGGAACCCAAGCACAGATACGCAGTATTTT | CASNLGNPSTDTQYF
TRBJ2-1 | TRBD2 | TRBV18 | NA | TGTGCCAGCTCACCAAAGCTAGCGGGGGCGGATGAGCAGTTCTTC | CASSPKLAGADEQFF
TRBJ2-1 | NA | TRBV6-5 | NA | TGTGCCGCCGGGATTTACCTAAACAATGAGCAGTTCTTC | CAAGIYLNNEQFF
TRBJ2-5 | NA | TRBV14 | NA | TGTGCCAGCAGCCAAGCAAATGACGAGACCCAGTACTTC | CASSQANDETQYF
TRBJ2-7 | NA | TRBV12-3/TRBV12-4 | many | TGTGCCAGCAGTTTAAGGGCTGGTAACGAGCAGTACTTC | CASSLRAGNEQYF
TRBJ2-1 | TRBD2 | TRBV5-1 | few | TGCGCCAGCAGCTTCTCGTCTAGCGGGAATAAAAATGAGCAGTTCTTC | CASSFSSSGNKNEQFF
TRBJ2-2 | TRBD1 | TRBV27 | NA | TGTGCCAGCAGTTTAATAGGACAGGGGGAAACCGGGGAGCTGTTTTTT | CASSLIGQGETGELFF
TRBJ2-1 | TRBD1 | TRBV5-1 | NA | TGCGCCAGCACCAGACAGGGCTTCAATGAGCAGTTCTTC | CASTRQGFNEQFF
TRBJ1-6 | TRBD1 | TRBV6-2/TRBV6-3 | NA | TGTGCCAGCAATTCCCTTGGACAGGGCCCTAATTCACCCCTCCACTTT | CASNSLGQGPNSPLHF
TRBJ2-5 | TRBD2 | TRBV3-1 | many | TGTGCCAGCAGGCTAGCGGGGAAAGAGACCCAGTACTTC | CASRLAGKETQYF
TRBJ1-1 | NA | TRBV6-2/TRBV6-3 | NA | TGTGCCAGCAGTCCCGGGACATTAGTCGCTTTCTTT | CASSPGTLVAFF
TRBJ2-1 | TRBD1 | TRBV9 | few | TGTGCCAGCAGCGCCGAACAGGGGGCATGGAACAATGAGCAGTTCTTC | CASSAEQGAWNNEQFF
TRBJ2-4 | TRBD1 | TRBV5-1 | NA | TGCGCCAGCAGCTTGCAGGACAGGGGGCTAGCCAAAAACATTCAGTACTTC | CASSLQDRGLAKNIQYF
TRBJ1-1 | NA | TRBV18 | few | TGTGCCAGCTCACTAAACTTAGGGTTAGGGAACACTGAAGCTTTCTTT | CASSLNLGLGNTEAFF
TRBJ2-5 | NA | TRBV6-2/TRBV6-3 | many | TGTGCCAGCAGTTACCCGTACCAAGAGACCCAGTACTTC | CASSYPYQETQYF
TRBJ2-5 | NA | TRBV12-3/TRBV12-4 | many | TGTGCCAGCAGTCCCCCGGTCCTACCAAAAGAGACCCAGTACTTC | CASSPPVLPKETQYF
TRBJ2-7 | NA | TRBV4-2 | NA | TGTGCCAGCAGCCAGGGGAACAGGGACGAGCAGTACTTC | CASSQGNRDEQYF
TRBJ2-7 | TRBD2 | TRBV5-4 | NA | TGTGCCAGCAGCTCCGAAGCGGGAGCCGGTAATGAGCAGTACTTC | CASSSEAGAGNEQYF
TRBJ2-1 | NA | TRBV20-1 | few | TGCAGTGAGCGACGAACCCAGGTGTTGGATGAGCAGTTCTTC | CSERRTQVLDEQFF
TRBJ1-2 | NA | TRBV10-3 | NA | TGTGCCATCAGACGGGGGGCGTCTAACTATGGCTACACCTTC | CAIRRGASNYGYTF
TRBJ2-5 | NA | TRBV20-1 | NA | TGCAGTGCTAGAGTTCTAGCGCGCTACAATGAGCAGTACTTC | CSARVLARYNEQYF
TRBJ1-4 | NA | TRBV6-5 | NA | TGTGCCAGCAGGAATCCGTCGGACAAAACTAATGAAAAACTGTTTTTT | CASRNPSDKTNEKLFF
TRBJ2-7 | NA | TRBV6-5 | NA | TGTGCCAGCAGTTACGGGTTCGACTACGAGCAGTACTTC | CASSYGFDYEQYF
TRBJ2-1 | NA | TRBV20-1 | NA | TGCAGTGCTGACTCGAGCTCCTACAATGAGCAGTTCTTC | CSADSSSYNEQFF
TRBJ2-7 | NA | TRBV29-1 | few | TGCAGCGCCCTTTTGCCGGGACACAAAGTGAACGAGCAGTACTTC | CSALLPGHKVNEQYF
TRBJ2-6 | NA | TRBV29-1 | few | TGCAGCGTTGAGGGGCCGACAGCTACCACTGGGGCCAACGTCCTGACTTTC | CSVEGPTATTGANVLTF
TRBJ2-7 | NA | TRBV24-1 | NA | TGTGCCACCAGACAGACCTCCTCCTACGAGCAGTACTTC | CATRQTSSYEQYF